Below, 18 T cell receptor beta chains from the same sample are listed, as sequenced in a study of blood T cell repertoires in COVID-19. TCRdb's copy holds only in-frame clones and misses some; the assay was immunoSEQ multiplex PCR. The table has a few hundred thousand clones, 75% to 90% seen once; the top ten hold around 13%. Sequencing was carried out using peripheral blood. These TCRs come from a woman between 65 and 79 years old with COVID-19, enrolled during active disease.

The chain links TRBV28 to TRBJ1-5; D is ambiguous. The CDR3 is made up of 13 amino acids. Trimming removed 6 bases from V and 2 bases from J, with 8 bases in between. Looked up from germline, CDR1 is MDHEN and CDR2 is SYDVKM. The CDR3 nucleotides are TGTGCCAGCAGACCCGGTCGCAATCAGCCCCAGCATTTT. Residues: CASRPGRNQPQHF.

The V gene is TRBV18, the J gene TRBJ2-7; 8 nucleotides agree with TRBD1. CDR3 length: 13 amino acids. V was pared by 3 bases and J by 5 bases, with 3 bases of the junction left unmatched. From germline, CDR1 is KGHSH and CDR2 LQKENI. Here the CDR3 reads CASSPLQGDEQYF. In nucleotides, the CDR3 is TGTGCCAGCTCACCCCTACAGGGGGACGAGCAGTACTTC.

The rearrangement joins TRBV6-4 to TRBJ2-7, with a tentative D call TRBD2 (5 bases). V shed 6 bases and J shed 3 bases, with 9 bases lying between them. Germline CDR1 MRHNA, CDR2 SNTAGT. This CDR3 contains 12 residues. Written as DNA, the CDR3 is TGTGCCAGCAGGGGAGCGGTCTACGAGCAGTACTTC. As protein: CASRGAVYEQYF.

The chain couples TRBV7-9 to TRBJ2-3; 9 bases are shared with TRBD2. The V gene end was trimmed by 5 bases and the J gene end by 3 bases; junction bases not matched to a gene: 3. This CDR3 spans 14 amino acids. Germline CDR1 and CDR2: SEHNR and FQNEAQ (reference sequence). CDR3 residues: CASSLTSGTDTQYF. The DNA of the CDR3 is TGTGCCAGCAGCCTAACTAGCGGGACAGATACGCAGTATTTT. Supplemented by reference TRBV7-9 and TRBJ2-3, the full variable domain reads DTGVSQNPRHKITKRGQNVTFRCDPISEHNRLYWYRQTLGQGPEFLTYFQNEAQLEKSRLLSDRFSAERPKGSFSTLEIQRTEQGDSAMYLCASSLTSGTDTQYFGPGTRLTVL.

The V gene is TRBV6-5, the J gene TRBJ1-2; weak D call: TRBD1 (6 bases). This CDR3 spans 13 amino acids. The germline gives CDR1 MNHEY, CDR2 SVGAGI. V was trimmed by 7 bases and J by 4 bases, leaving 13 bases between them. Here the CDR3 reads CASTLGGLYGYTF. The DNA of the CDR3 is TGTGCCAGCACCCTGGGGGGGCTCTATGGCTACACCTTC.

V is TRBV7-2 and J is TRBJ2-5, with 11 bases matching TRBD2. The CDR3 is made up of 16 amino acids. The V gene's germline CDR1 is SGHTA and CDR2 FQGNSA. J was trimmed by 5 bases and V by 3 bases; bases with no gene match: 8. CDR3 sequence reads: CASSFSGGAFRETQYF. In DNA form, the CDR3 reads TGTGCCAGCAGCTTTAGCGGGGGGGCGTTCAGGGAGACCCAGTACTTC.

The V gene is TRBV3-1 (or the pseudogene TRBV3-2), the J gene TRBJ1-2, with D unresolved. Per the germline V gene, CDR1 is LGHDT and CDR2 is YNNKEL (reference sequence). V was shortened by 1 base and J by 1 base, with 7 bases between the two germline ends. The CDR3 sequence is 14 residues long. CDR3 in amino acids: CASSQVQVNYGYTF. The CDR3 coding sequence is TGTGCCAGCAGCCAAGTTCAGGTTAACTATGGCTACACCTTC.

The CDR3 bases are TGTGCCAGTAGTATTAGTGGACTGGCCGCCGGGGAGCTGTTTTTT. This sequence encodes CASSISGLAAGELFF. The rearrangement links TRBV19 to TRBJ2-2; weak D call: TRBD2 (5 bases). Germline values: CDR1 LNHDA, CDR2 SQIVND (reference sequence). Deletions cut 3 bases from V and 6 bases from J, with 14 bases between. CDR3 size: 15 residues.

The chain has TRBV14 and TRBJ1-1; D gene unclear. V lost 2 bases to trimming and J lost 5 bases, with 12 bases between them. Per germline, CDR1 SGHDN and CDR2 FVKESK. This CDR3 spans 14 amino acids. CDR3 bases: TGTGCCAGCAGCCAAAGTGGCAGGAGGACTGAAGCTTTCTTT. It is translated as CASSQSGRRTEAFF.

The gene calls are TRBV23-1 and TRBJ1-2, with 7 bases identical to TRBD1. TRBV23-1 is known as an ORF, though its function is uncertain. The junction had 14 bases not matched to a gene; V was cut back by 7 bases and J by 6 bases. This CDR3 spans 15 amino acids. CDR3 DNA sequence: TGCGCCAGCAACCTAAACAGGGGACGATGGAATGGCTACACCTTC. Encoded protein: CASNLNRGRWNGYTF.

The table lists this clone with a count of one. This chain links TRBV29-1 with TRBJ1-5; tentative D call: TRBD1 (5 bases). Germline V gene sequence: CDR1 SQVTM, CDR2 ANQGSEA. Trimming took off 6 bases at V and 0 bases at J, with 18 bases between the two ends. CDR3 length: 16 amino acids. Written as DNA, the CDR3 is TGCAGCGTCATAGGGGACCACGGGGGTAGCAATCAGCCCCAGCATTTT. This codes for CSVIGDHGGSNQPQHF.

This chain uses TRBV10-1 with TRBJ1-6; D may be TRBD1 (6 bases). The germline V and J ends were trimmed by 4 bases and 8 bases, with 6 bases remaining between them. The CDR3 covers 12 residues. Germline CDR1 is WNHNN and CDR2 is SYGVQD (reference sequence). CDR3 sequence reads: CASSAGDSPLHF. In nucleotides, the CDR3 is TGCGCCAGCAGTGCAGGGGATTCACCCCTCCACTTT.

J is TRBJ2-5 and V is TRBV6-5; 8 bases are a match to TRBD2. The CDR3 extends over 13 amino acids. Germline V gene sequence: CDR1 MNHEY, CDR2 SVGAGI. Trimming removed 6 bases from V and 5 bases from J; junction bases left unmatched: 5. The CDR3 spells CASRRGGSETQYF. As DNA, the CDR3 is TGTGCCAGCAGACGCGGGGGGTCCGAGACCCAGTACTTC.

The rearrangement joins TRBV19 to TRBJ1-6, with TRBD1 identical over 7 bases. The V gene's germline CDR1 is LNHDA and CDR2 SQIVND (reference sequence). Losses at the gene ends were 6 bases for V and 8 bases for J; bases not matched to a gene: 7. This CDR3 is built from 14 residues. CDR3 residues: CASRGGQLYSPLHF. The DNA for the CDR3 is TGTGCCAGTAGGGGGGGACAGTTGTATTCACCCCTCCACTTT.

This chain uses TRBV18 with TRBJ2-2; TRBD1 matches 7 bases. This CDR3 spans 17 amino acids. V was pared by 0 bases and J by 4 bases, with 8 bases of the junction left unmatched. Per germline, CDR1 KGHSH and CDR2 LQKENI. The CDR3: CASSPPEGAPGTGELFF. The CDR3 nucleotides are TGTGCCAGCTCACCACCCGAGGGGGCGCCGGGCACCGGGGAGCTGTTTTTT.

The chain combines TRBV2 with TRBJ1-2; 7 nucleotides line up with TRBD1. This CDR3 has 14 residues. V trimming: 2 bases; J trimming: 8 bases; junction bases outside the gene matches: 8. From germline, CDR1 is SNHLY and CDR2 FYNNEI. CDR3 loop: CASSELDRAEGYTF. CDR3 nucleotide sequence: TGTGCCAGCAGTGAACTCGACAGGGCGGAAGGCTACACCTTC.

Here the CDR3 DNA reads TGTGCCAGTAGTATAAGTCAGGGACAGGGAGACAATGAGCAGTTCTTC. Translated: CASSISQGQGDNEQFF. The chain couples TRBV19 to TRBJ2-1, with 9 positions matching TRBD1. There are 16 residues in the CDR3. The germline V gene has CDR1 LNHDA and CDR2 SQIVND (reference sequence). Unmatched junction bases numbered 7, after V lost 2 bases and J lost 5 bases.

CDR3 sequence (DNA): TGTGCCAGTAGTTTTCAGTTTAATTCACCCCTCCACTTT. Encoded protein: CASSFQFNSPLHF. This sequence joins TRBV19 and TRBJ1-6; no clear D. Germline loops: CDR1 LNHDA, CDR2 SQIVND (reference sequence). Trimming removed 5 bases at V and 6 bases at J, with 8 bases between. CDR3 length equals 13 residues.